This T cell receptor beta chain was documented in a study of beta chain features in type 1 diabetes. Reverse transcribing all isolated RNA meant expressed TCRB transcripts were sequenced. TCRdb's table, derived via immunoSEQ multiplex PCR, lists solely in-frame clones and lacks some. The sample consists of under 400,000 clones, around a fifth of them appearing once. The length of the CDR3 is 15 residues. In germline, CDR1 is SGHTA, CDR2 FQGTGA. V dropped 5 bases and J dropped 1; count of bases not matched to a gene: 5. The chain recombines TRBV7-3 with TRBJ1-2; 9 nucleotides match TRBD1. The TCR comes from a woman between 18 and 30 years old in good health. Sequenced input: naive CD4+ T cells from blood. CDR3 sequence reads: CASSPGGQGNYGYTF. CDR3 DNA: TGTGCCAGCAGCCCGGGGGGACAGGGTAACTATGGCTACACCTTC.